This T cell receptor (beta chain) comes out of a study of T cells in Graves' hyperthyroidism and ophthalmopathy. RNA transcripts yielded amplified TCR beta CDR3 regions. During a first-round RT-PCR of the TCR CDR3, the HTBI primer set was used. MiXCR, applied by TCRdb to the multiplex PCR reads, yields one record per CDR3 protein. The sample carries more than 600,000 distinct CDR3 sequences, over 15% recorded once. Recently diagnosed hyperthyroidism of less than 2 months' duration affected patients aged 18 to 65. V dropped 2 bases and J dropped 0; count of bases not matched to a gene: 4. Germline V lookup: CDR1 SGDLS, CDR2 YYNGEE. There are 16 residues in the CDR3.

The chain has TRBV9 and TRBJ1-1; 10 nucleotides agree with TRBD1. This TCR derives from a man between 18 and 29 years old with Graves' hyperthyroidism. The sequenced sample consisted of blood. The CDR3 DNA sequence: TGTGCCAGCAGCGTCGGGGACAGGGGTCTGAACACTGAAGCTTTCTTT. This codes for CASSVGDRGLNTEAFF.